The next 21 T cell receptor beta chains were all read from a single sample in a study of regulatory T cells in long-lasting Graves disease. Arm-PCR with iRepertoire HTBI primers amplified the CDR3 regions for these TCR beta libraries. TCRdb itself ran the multiplex PCR reads through MiXCR, one entry per CDR3 protein. The table has 400,000 to 500,000 distinct CDR3 sequences, 15% seen once. As for time point: newly diagnosed GD, antithyroid drugs for less than 3 months. After RNA was extracted from PBMCs, the TCR library was made from it. The sample also formed part of further work on T cells in Graves' hyperthyroidism and ophthalmopathy.

Sequencing used peripheral blood mononuclear cells (PBMCs), obtained at new diagnosis, from a patient treated with antithyroid drugs. The receptors derive from a woman in her twenties or thirties with Graves disease.

This clonotype was detected ten times or more. The chain joins TRBV30 to TRBJ2-7, with TRBD2 matching over 9 bases. There are 14 residues in the CDR3. With 4 bases clipped from V and 7 bases from J, the junction kept 11 bases outside the gene matches. Germline V CDR1 and CDR2: GTSNPN, SVGIG (reference sequence). Here the CDR3 DNA reads TGTGCCTGGAATAGGCTAGCGGGAATGGGGGAGCAGTACTTC. Its translation: CAWNRLAGMGEQYF.

In its sample, this clonotype was seen many times. The genes are TRBV25-1 and TRBJ1-1, with D possibly TRBD1 on 6 matching bases. V gave up 4 bases and J gave up 1 base, with 10 bases separating them. Germline CDR1 is MGHDK and CDR2 is SYGVNS. The CDR3 length is 14 residues. The CDR3 protein is CASSAGQSNTEAFF. The CDR3 DNA sequence: TGTGCCAGCAGTGCGGGACAATCGAACACTGAAGCTTTCTTT. The full variable domain, in which reference TRBV25-1 and TRBJ1-1 provide the parts outside the CDR3, is EADIYQTPRYLVIGTGKKITLECSQTMGHDKMYWYQQDPGMELHLIHYSYGVNSTEKGDLSSESTVSRIRTEHFPLTLESARPSHTSQYLCASSAGQSNTEAFFGQGTRLTVV.

This clonotype has at least ten counts. The chain carries TRBV13 and TRBJ2-5; no definite D call. Germline V gene data show CDR1 as PRHDT and CDR2 as FYEKMQ (reference sequence). There are 14 residues in the CDR3. V was shortened by 1 base and J by 1 base, with 7 bases between the two germline ends. CDR3 coding DNA: TGTGCCAGCAGCTTAGAGGCGCCCCAAGAGACCCAGTACTTC. This sequence encodes CASSLEAPQETQYF.

The gene calls are TRBV5-1 and TRBJ2-3, with 10 bases identical to TRBD2. The better agreement between TRBJ2-7 and the DNA end casts doubt on the J call. The CDR3 runs 15 residues. Per the germline V gene, CDR1 is SGHRS and CDR2 is YFSETQ. The CDR3 bases are TGCGCCAGCAGCCCTGGTGTAGCGGGGGGCTACGAGCAGTACTTC. This codes for CASSPGVAGGYEQYF.

This clonotype was counted only a few times. The chain recombines TRBV15 with TRBJ2-3; D possibly corresponds to TRBD2 (6 bases). CDR3 length equals 18 residues. Germline CDR1 is LNHNV and CDR2 is YYDKDF (reference sequence). Deletions cut 0 bases from V and 0 bases from J, with 16 bases between. CDR3 nucleotide sequence: TGTGCCACCAGCAGAGATCGCGGACTACTCTCTAGCACAGATACGCAGTATTTT. This codes for CATSRDRGLLSSTDTQYF.

This clonotype was found a few times. V is TRBV5-5 and J is TRBJ2-3, with TRBD1 matching over 8 bases. This CDR3 has 15 residues. Trimming took 3 bases from V and 3 from J; bases not matched to a gene: 6. Germline V gene lookup returns CDR1 SGHKS and CDR2 YYEKEE (reference sequence). The CDR3, as DNA: TGTGCCAGCAGCTCATGGACAGGGATTACAGATACGCAGTATTTT. The encoded protein is CASSSWTGITDTQYF.

This clonotype was counted only a few times. The chain carries TRBV27 and TRBJ2-5, with 8 bases that match TRBD1. CDR3 size: 15 residues. Germline trimming cut 4 bases from V and 2 bases from J; bases unmatched to any gene: 6. CDR1 is MNHEY and CDR2 is SMNVEV in the germline V gene (reference sequence). The CDR3 sequence is CASSSQGAGQETQYF. The CDR3 coding sequence is TGTGCCAGCAGTTCCCAGGGGGCGGGGCAAGAGACCCAGTACTTC.

This clonotype was detected only a few times. The chain has TRBV5-4 and TRBJ2-7; tentatively, D is TRBD1 (6 bases). The CDR3 spans 16 residues. In germline, CDR1 is SGHNT, CDR2 YYREEE (reference sequence). Deletions cut 4 bases from V and 2 bases from J, with 19 bases between. DNA for the CDR3: TGTGCCAGCAGCACAGATCCAGGGGCGGCGGCCTACGAGCAGTACTTC. Translating it yields CASSTDPGAAAYEQYF.

This clonotype was observed a few times. This may be a read error, as it is one base from a much larger clone. The rearrangement uses TRBV24-1 and TRBJ2-1; no firm D call. V shed 4 bases and J shed 0 bases, with 12 bases lying between them. Germline V gene lookup returns CDR1 KGHDR and CDR2 SFDVKD. The CDR3 totals 16 residues. Here the CDR3 reads CATSDRAQSSYNEQFF. Here the CDR3 DNA reads TGTGCCACCAGTGACCGGGCTCAAAGCTCCTACAATGAGCAGTTCTTC.

In this sample, this clonotype turned up many times. V gene TRBV12-3 or TRBV12-4 combines with J gene TRBJ1-2; perhaps TRBD1 as D (5 bases). V was cut by 7 bases and J by 7 bases, with 16 bases left in between. The CDR3 consists of 13 residues. In nucleotides, the CDR3 is TGTGCCAGCACCGTGGGGACTTCACGTGGCTACACCTTC. This sequence encodes CASTVGTSRGYTF.

This clonotype was detected many times. The chain joins TRBV13 to TRBJ2-7; D possibly uses TRBD1 or TRBD2 (6 bases each). Looked up from germline, CDR1 is PRHDT and CDR2 is FYEKMQ (reference sequence). The germline V and J ends were trimmed by 5 bases and 2 bases, with 13 bases remaining between them. This CDR3 is 14 amino acids long. CDR3 residues: CASSQKGGTYEQYF. The CDR3, as DNA: TGTGCCAGCAGCCAGAAGGGGGGAACCTACGAGCAGTACTTC. Together with reference TRBV13 and TRBJ2-7, the CDR3 gives the full variable domain: AAGVIQSPRHLIKEKRETATLKCYPIPRHDTVYWYQQGPGQDPQFLISFYEKMQSDKGSIPDRFSAQQFSDYHSELNMSSLELGDSALYFCASSQKGGTYEQYFGPGTRLTVT.

The rearrangement joins TRBV6-9 to TRBJ1-5, with a possible D match to TRBD1 (6 bases). Looked up from germline, CDR1 is MNHGY and CDR2 is SVAAGI. The CDR3 length is 16 residues. V was cut by 4 bases and J by 2 bases, with 15 bases left in between. The CDR3 DNA reads as TGTGCCAGCAGTTCCCTATCGGACAGTCGCAATCAGCCCCAGCATTTT. Amino acids: CASSSLSDSRNQPQHF.

This clonotype was counted only a few times. The V call is TRBV5-1, the J call TRBJ2-3, with 13 bases aligning to TRBD2. V shed 2 bases and J 3 bases; nucleotides not matched to a gene: 3. The length of the CDR3 is 16 residues. CDR1 is SGHRS and CDR2 is YFSETQ in the germline V gene. DNA of the CDR3: TGCGCCAGCAGCTTATGGACTAGCGGGAGTACAGATACGCAGTATTTT. It encodes CASSLWTSGSTDTQYF. Variable domain in full (rest from reference TRBV5-1 and TRBJ2-3): KAGVTQTPRYLIKTRGQQVTLSCSPISGHRSVSWYQQTPGQGLQFLFEYFSETQRNKGNFPGRFSGRQFSNSRSEMNVSTLELGDSALYLCASSLWTSGSTDTQYFGPGTRLTVL.

This clonotype was recorded many times. The chain recombines TRBV28 with TRBJ2-3; D may be TRBD1 (8 bases). Germline V lookup: CDR1 MDHEN, CDR2 SYDVKM. V was clipped by 3 bases and J by 12 bases, with 19 bases between them. The CDR3 sequence is 14 residues long. The CDR3 DNA sequence: TGTGCCAGCAGTTTCCACAGGGGGGGTCAGAGACAGTATTTT. Translated: CASSFHRGGQRQYF.

There are many counts of this clonotype. The rearrangement uses TRBV2 and TRBJ2-2; 8 positions agree with TRBD2. Germline V gives CDR1 SNHLY, CDR2 FYNNEI. This CDR3 is 14 amino acids long. V was clipped by 5 bases and J by 3 bases; unmatched bases: 2. This CDR3 is CASSREGDTGELFF. The CDR3 nucleotides read TGTGCCAGCAGTCGGGAGGGTGACACCGGGGAGCTGTTTTTT.

The chain is built from TRBV24-1 and TRBJ2-1, with a possible D match to TRBD2 (6 bases). The germline V gene encodes CDR1 KGHDR and CDR2 SFDVKD. Between the trimmed V and J ends, which lost 4 bases and 7 bases, there was a span of 13 bases. CDR3 length equals 14 residues. Here the CDR3 reads CATSDPSGGNEQFF. CDR3 in DNA: TGTGCCACCAGTGACCCAAGCGGAGGGAATGAGCAGTTCTTC.

This clonotype was seen at least ten times. V and J are TRBV19 and TRBJ2-2; 7 bases are shared with TRBD1. V shed 5 bases and J 6 bases; nucleotides not matched to a gene: 9. This CDR3 has 15 amino acids. Per germline, CDR1 LNHDA and CDR2 SQIVND (reference sequence). CDR3 residues: CASSPPGTDAGELFF. The CDR3 bases are TGTGCCAGTAGTCCACCCGGGACAGACGCCGGGGAGCTGTTTTTT.

The V and J genes are TRBV5-1 and TRBJ2-5; unclear D gene. The germline gives CDR1 SGHRS, CDR2 YFSETQ. Trimming left V 2 bases short and J 2 bases short, with 16 bases between. This CDR3 has 16 residues. CDR3 amino acids: CASSFSGGRVQETQYF. DNA of the CDR3: TGCGCCAGCAGCTTCTCGGGTGGACGGGTTCAAGAGACCCAGTACTTC.

This clonotype showed up just once. The rearrangement joins TRBV11-2 to TRBJ2-1; tentative D call: TRBD2 (5 bases). V gave up 2 bases and J gave up 7 bases, with 18 bases separating them. Germline V lookup: CDR1 SGHAT, CDR2 FQNNGV. The CDR3 is 16 amino acids. This CDR3 reads CASSLTSAGSSNEQFF. CDR3 DNA sequence: TGTGCCAGCAGCTTAACCTCCGCGGGTTCTTCTAATGAGCAGTTCTTC.

This clonotype was detected many times. The J gene is TRBJ2-7, the V gene TRBV11-3, with TRBD1 matching over 11 bases. The CDR3 extends over 13 amino acids. Looked up from germline, CDR1 is SGHNT and CDR2 is YENEEA. Trimming took 5 bases from V and 5 from J; bases not matched to a gene: 2. CDR3 sequence: CASSTGQGDEQYF. Here the CDR3 DNA reads TGTGCCAGCAGCACGGGACAGGGGGACGAGCAGTACTTC.

There are a few counts of this clonotype. This chain joins TRBV4-2 and TRBJ2-2, with a possible D match to TRBD2 (7 bases). Germline CDR1 and CDR2: LGHNA and YNFKEQ. The CDR3 is 18 residues long. V lost 3 bases, J lost 7 bases, and 24 bases lay in between. In nucleotides, the CDR3 is TGTGCCAGCAGCCAGGCCAGGGTGGGGGCGGGAGTGAGCGGGGAGCTGTTTTTT. Protein sequence: CASSQARVGAGVSGELFF.